The clone carrying this T cell receptor (beta chain) was found many times. What it binds is unknown. Amplified regions were TCR beta CDR3 sequences from RNA transcripts. During a first-round RT-PCR of the TCR CDR3, the HTBI primer set was used. TCRdb analysed the multiplex PCR reads with MiXCR anew, one entry per CDR3 protein. Of about 570,000 distinct CDR3 sequences in the sample, about 43% were seen once. Germline trimming cut 1 base from V and 2 bases from J; bases unmatched to any gene: 2. The CDR3 runs to 15 residues. CDR1 and CDR2 from the germline V gene are SGHDN and FVKESK. The diagnoses drew upon clinical symptoms, serum thyroxine and TRAb, thyroid ultrasound and orbital computed tomography. These data belong to a study of T cells in Graves' hyperthyroidism and ophthalmopathy. Findings and caveats of the study: Among clonotypes expanded in thyroid above 0.001, most were also found in blood.

This chain connects TRBV14 to TRBJ2-7; the match to TRBD2 covers 10 bases. Material for sequencing was peripheral blood or thyroid tissue (not recorded which). The sequence was obtained from an adult woman with Graves' disease, either hyperthyroidism or ophthalmopathy (not recorded which). CDR3 DNA sequence: TGTGCCAGCAGCCAAGTCGGGACTAGCGCCTACGAGCAGTACTTC. Encoded protein: CASSQVGTSAYEQYF.